This T cell receptor beta chain is drawn from a study of Graves' ophthalmopathy and Graves' hyperthyroidism. This clonotype was found many times. TCR beta CDR3 regions were amplified from RNA transcripts. HTBI primers primed a first-round RT-PCR, and a second-round multiplex PCR followed. Using its own MiXCR run on the multiplex PCR reads, TCRdb lists one record per CDR3 protein. The sample has roughly 410,000 distinct CDR3 sequences, 15% seen once. Germline CDR1 and CDR2: LNHNV and YYDKDF (reference sequence). V was clipped by 3 bases and J by 5 bases, with 17 bases between them. The CDR3 totals 15 residues. As diagnostic evidence, clinical symptoms, serum thyroxine, TRAb, thyroid ultrasound and orbital computed tomography were relied upon.

This TCR came from a woman between 18 and 30 years old with stable Graves' hyperthyroidism. The material sequenced was peripheral blood. V is TRBV15 and J is TRBJ2-7, with TRBD2 as a possible D gene (6 bases). CDR3 sequence: CATSREAGGRDEQYF. In DNA form, the CDR3 reads TGTGCCACCAGCAGGGAAGCGGGCGGGCGCGACGAGCAGTACTTC.